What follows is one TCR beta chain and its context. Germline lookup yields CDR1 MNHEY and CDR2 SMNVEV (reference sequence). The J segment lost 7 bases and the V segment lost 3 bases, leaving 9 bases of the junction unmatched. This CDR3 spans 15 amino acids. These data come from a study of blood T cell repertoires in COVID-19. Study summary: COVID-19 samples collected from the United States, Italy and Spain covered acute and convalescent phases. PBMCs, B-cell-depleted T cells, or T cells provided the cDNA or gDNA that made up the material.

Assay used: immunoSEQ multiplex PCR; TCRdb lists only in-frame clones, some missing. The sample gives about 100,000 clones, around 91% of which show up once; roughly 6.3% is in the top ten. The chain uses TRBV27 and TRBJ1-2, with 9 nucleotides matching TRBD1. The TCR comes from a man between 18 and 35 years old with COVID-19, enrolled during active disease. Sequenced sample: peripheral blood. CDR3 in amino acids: CASSFHPTGGGGYTF. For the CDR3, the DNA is TGTGCCAGCAGTTTCCACCCGACAGGGGGAGGTGGCTACACCTTC.